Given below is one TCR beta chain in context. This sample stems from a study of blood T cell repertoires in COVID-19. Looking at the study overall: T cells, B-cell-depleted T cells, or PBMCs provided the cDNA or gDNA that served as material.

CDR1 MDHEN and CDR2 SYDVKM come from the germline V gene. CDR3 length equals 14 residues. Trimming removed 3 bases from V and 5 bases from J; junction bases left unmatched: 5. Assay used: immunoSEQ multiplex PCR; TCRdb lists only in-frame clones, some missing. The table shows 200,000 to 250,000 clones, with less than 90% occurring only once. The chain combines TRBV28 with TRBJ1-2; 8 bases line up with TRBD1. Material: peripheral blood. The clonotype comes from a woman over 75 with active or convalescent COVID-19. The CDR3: CASSLGTGLYGYTF. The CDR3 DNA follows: TGTGCCAGCAGTTTGGGGACAGGTCTATATGGCTACACCTTC.